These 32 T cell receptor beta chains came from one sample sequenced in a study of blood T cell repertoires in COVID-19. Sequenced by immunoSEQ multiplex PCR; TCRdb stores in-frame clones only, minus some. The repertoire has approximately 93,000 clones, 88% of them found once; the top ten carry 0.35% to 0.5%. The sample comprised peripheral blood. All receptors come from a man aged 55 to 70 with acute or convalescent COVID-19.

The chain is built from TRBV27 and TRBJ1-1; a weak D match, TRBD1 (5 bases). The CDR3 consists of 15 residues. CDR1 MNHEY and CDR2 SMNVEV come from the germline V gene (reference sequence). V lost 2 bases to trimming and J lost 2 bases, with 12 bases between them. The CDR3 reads CASSLAGRGNTEAFF. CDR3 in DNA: TGTGCCAGCAGTTTAGCGGGAAGGGGAAACACTGAAGCTTTCTTT.

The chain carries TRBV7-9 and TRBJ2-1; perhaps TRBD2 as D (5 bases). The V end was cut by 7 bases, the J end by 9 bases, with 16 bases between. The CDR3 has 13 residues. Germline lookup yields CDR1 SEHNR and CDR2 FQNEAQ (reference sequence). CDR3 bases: TGTGCCAGCAAGCCCCCGGGGAACACTGAGCAGTTCTTC. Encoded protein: CASKPPGNTEQFF.

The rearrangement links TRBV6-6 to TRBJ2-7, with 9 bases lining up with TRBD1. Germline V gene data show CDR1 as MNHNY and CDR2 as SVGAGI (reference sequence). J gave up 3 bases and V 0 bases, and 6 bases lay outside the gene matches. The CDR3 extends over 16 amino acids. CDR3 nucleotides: TGTGCCAGCAGTTACTCCTACAGGGGGCTTCTCTACGAGCAGTACTTC. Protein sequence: CASSYSYRGLLYEQYF.

The CDR3 reads CASSQMGGPNTEAFF. The CDR3 nucleotides read TGTGCCAGCAGCCAGATGGGGGGTCCGAACACTGAAGCTTTCTTT. The chain employs TRBV3-1 (or the pseudogene TRBV3-2) and TRBJ1-1; tentatively, D is TRBD1 (5 bases). Germline assignment: CDR1 LGHDT and CDR2 YNNKEL (reference sequence). V shed 3 bases and J shed 1 base, with 12 bases lying between them. The CDR3 covers 15 residues.

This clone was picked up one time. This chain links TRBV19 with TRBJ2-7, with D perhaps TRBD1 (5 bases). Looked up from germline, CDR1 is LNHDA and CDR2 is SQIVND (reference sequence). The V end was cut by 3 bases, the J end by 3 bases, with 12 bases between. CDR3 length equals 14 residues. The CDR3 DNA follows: TGTGCCAGTAGTATGCAATGGACAAGCTACGAGCAGTACTTC. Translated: CASSMQWTSYEQYF.

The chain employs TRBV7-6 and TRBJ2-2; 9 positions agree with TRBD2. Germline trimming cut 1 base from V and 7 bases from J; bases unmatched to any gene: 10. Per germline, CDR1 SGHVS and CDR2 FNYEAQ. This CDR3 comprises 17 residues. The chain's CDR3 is CASSLVQREARGGELFF. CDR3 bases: TGTGCCAGCAGCTTAGTACAGCGGGAGGCGAGGGGCGGGGAGCTGTTTTTT.

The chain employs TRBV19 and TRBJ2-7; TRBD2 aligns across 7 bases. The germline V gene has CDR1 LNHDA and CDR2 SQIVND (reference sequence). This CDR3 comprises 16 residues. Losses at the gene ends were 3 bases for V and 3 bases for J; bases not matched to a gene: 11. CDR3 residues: CASSIPSGTGNYEQYF. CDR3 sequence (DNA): TGTGCCAGTAGTATTCCGAGCGGGACCGGGAACTACGAGCAGTACTTC.

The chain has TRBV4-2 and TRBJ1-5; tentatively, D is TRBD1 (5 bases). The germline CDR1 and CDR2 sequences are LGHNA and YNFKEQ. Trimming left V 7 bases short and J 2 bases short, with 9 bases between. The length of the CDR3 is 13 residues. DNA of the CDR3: TGTGCCAGCAAAGCGGGGGGCAATCAGCCCCAGCATTTT. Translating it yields CASKAGGNQPQHF.

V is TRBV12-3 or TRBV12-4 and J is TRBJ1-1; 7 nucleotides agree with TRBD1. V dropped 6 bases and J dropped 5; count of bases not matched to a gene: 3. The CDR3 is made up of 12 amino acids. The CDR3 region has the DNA TGTGCCAGCAGCAGGGGGAAAACTGAAGCTTTCTTT. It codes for CASSRGKTEAFF.

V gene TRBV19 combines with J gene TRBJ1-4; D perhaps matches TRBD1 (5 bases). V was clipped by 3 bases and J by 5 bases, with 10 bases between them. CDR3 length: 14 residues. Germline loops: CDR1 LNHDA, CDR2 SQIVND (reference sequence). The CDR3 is CASSIWGVNEKLFF. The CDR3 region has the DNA TGTGCCAGTAGTATCTGGGGCGTAAATGAAAAACTGTTTTTT.

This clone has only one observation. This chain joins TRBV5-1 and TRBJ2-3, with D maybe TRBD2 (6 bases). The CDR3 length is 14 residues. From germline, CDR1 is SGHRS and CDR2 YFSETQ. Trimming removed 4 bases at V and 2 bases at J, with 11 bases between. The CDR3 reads CASSLAPITDTQYF. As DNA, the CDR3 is TGCGCCAGCAGCCTAGCGCCAATCACAGATACGCAGTATTTT.

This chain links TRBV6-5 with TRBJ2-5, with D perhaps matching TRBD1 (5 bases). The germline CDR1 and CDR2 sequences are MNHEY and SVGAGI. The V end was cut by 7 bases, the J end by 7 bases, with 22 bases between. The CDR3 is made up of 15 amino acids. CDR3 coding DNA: TGTGCCAGCACTCTTGGACACTCTTTTCAGGCGACCCAGTACTTC. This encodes CASTLGHSFQATQYF.

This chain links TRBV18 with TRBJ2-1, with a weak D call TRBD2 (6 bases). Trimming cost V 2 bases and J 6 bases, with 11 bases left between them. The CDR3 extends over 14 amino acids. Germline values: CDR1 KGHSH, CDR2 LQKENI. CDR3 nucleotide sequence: TGTGCCAGCTCACCAACGGGAGTGCCCAATGAGCAGTTCTTC. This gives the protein CASSPTGVPNEQFF.

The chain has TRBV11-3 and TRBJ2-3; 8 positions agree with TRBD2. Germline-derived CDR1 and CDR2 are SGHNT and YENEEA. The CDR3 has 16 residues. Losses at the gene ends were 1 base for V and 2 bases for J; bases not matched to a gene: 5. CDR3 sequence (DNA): TGTGCCAGCAGCTTAGGGCTAGCGGGTGCCACAGATACGCAGTATTTT. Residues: CASSLGLAGATDTQYF.

CDR3 DNA: TGTGCCAGCGACTTCCAACAAGAGACCCAGTACTTC. Protein sequence: CASDFQQETQYF. The gene calls are TRBV6-5 and TRBJ2-5; no reliable D call. V was shortened by 8 bases and J by 2 bases, with 9 bases between the two germline ends. The CDR3 has 12 amino acids. The V gene's germline CDR1 is MNHEY and CDR2 SVGAGI.

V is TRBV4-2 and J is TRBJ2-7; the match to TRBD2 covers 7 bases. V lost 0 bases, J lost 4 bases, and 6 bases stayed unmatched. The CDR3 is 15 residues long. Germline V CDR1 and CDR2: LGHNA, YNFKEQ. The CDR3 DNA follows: TGTGCCAGCAGCCAAGAAGCAGGGAGGGAGTACGAGCAGTACTTC. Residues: CASSQEAGREYEQYF.

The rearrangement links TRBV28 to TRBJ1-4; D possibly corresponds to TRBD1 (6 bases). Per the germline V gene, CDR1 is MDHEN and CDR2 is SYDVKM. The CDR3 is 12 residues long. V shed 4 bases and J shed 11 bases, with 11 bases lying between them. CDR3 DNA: TGTGCCAGCAGTTCCCTCGGACAGAAACTGTTTTTT. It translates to CASSSLGQKLFF.

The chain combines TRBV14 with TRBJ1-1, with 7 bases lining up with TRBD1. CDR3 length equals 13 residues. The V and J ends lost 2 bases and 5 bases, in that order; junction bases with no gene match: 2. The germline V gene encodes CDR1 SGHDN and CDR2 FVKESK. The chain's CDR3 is CASSQTTGTEAFF. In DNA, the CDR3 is TGTGCCAGCAGCCAAACGACAGGGACTGAAGCTTTCTTT. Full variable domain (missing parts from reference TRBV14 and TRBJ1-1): EAGVTQFPSHSVIEKGQTVTLRCDPISGHDNLYWYRRVMGKEIKFLLHFVKESKQDESGMPNNRFLAERTGGTYSTLKVQPAELEDSGVYFCASSQTTGTEAFFGQGTRLTVV.

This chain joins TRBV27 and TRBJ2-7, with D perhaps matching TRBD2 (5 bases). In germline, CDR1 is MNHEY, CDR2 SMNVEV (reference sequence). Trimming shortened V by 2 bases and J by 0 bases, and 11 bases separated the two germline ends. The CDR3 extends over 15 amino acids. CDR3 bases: TGTGCCAGCAGTTTAGGGCGCACTAGCTCCTACGAGCAGTACTTC. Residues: CASSLGRTSSYEQYF.

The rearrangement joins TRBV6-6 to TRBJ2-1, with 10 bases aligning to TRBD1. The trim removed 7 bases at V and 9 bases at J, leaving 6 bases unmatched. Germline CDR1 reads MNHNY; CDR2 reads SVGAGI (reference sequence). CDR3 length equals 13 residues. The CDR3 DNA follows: TGTGCCAGCAATGGACAGGGGGTCGGTGAGCAGTTCTTC. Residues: CASNGQGVGEQFF.

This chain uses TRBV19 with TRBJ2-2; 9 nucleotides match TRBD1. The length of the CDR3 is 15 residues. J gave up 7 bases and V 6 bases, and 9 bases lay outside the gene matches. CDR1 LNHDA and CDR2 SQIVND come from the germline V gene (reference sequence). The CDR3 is CASSTGTGFVGELFF. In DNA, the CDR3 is TGTGCCAGTAGCACCGGGACAGGGTTTGTCGGGGAGCTGTTTTTT.

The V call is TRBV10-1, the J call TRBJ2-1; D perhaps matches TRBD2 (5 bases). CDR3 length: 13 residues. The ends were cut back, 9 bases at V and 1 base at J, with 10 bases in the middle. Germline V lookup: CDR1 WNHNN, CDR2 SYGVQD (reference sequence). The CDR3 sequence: CARRPGSYNEQFF. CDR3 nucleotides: TGCGCCAGGAGGCCGGGATCCTACAATGAGCAGTTCTTC.

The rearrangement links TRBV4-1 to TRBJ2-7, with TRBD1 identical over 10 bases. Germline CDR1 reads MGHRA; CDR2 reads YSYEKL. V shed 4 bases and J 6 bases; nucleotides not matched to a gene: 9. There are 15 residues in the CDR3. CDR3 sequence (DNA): TGCGCCAGCAGCCGTCCGGGACAGGGGCCTCTCGAGCAGTACTTC. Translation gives CASSRPGQGPLEQYF.

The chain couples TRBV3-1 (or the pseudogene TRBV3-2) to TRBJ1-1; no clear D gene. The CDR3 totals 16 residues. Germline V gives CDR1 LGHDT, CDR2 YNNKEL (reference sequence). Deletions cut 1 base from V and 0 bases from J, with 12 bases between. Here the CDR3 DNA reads TGTGCCAGCAGCCAAGCTATACGGTCCATGAACACTGAAGCTTTCTTT. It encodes CASSQAIRSMNTEAFF.

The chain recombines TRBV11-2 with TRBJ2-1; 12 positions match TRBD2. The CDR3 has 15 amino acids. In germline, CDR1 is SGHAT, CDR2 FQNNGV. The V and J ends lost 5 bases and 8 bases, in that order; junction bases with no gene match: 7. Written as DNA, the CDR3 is TGTGCCAGCAGCCCCGTGACTAGCGGGGGCTATGAGCAGTTCTTC. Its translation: CASSPVTSGGYEQFF.

The CDR3 sequence: CASSDGGNTEAFF. DNA for the CDR3: TGTGCCAGCTCGGACGGGGGTAACACTGAAGCTTTCTTT. V usage is TRBV18 and J usage is TRBJ1-1; possible D gene TRBD1, 5 bases. With 6 bases removed from V and 2 bases from J, the gap between germline ends came to 10 bases. This CDR3 has 13 amino acids. Germline V lookup: CDR1 KGHSH, CDR2 LQKENI.

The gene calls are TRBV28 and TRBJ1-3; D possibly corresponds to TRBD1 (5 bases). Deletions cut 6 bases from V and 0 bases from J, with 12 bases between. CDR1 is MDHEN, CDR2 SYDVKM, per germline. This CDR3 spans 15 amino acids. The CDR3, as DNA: TGTGCCAGCAGGGGAGGGACCTTCTCTGGAAACACCATATATTTT. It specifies CASRGGTFSGNTIYF.

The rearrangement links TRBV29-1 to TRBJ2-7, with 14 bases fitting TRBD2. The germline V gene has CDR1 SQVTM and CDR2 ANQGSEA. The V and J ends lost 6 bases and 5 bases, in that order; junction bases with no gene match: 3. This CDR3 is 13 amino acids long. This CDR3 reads CSVGTSGSNEQYF. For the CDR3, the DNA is TGCAGCGTAGGGACTAGCGGGAGCAACGAGCAGTACTTC.

CDR3 DNA sequence: TGTGCCAGCTCCGGTAGGAGCACTGAAGCTTTCTTT. This codes for CASSGRSTEAFF. The rearrangement links TRBV11-3 to TRBJ1-1; D remains unclear. V was shortened by 8 bases and J by 4 bases, with 11 bases between the two germline ends. The CDR3 loop spans 12 amino acids. Germline V lookup: CDR1 SGHNT, CDR2 YENEEA.

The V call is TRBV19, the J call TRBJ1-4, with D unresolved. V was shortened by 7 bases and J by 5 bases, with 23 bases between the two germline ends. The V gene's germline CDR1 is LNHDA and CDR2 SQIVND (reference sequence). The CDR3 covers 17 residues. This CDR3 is CASKPHSTQRMNEKLFF. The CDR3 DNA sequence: TGTGCCAGTAAGCCCCATTCGACCCAGCGTATGAATGAAAAACTGTTTTTT.

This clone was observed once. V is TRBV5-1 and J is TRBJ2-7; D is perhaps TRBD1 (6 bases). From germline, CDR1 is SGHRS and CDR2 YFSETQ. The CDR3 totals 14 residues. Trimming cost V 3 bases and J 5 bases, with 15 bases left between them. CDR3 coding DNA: TGCGCCAGCAGCTCTCCGGGCAGGGGTGACGAGCAGTACTTC. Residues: CASSSPGRGDEQYF.

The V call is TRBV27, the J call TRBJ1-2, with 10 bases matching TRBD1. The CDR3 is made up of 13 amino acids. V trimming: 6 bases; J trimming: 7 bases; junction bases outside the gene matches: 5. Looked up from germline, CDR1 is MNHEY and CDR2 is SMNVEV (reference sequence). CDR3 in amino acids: CASSWDRGTGYTF. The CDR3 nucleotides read TGTGCCAGCAGCTGGGACAGGGGTACTGGCTACACCTTC.